These T cell receptor beta chains were read from a single sample in a study of T cell responses to AZD1222 COVID-19 vaccine. Profiling relied on immunoSEQ multiplex PCR, and the TCRdb table lists in-frame clones only, not all of them. The sample shows some 140,000 clones, around 93% of them seen only once. The sample consisted of peripheral blood, taken on day 0 of AZD1222 vaccination. The receptors originated from an adult in good health. Each CDR3 is given with its conserved first and last residue. The order of the fields is CDR3 protein, CDR3 DNA, clone size, V gene, J gene, D gene. D genes are given only for firm matches. Not all rows give a size; the values are once, few, many and, for expanded clones, a class.

cdr3_aa: CASSDLESEQYF
cdr3_nt: TGTGCCAGCAGCGACCTAGAATCCGAGCAGTACTTC
clone_size: few
v_call: TRBV3-1/TRBV3-2
j_call: TRBJ2-7
d_call: NA

cdr3_aa: CASSPGTLTEAFF
cdr3_nt: TGTGCCAGCAGCCCCGGGACTTTGACTGAAGCTTTCTTT
clone_size: NA
v_call: TRBV4-2
j_call: TRBJ1-1
d_call: NA

cdr3_aa: CASSEFGGQGNTEAFF
cdr3_nt: TGCGCCAGCAGTGAGTTTGGGGGGCAGGGGAACACTGAAGCTTTCTTT
clone_size: NA
v_call: TRBV10-2
j_call: TRBJ1-1
d_call: NA

cdr3_aa: CASSFGQARLTEAFF
cdr3_nt: TGTGCCAGCAGCTTTGGACAGGCTCGTCTCACTGAAGCTTTCTTT
clone_size: NA
v_call: TRBV11-2
j_call: TRBJ1-1
d_call: TRBD1

cdr3_aa: CASSLGGVGTGELFF
cdr3_nt: TGTGCCAGCAGTTTGGGGGGCGTCGGCACCGGGGAGCTGTTTTTT
clone_size: NA
v_call: TRBV28
j_call: TRBJ2-2
d_call: NA

cdr3_aa: CASSLAGETQYF
cdr3_nt: TGCGCCAGCAGCTTGGCGGGAGAGACCCAGTACTTC
clone_size: NA
v_call: TRBV5-1
j_call: TRBJ2-5
d_call: NA

cdr3_aa: CASSDDRLNQPQHF
cdr3_nt: TGTGCCAGCAGTGATGACAGGCTCAATCAGCCCCAGCATTTT
clone_size: few
v_call: TRBV6-2/TRBV6-3
j_call: TRBJ1-5
d_call: NA

cdr3_aa: CASSLQSSDEQYF
cdr3_nt: TGTGCCAGCAGCCTCCAATCTAGTGACGAGCAGTACTTC
clone_size: NA
v_call: TRBV3-1/TRBV3-2
j_call: TRBJ2-7
d_call: NA

cdr3_aa: CATSDPRTGTDYNEQFF
cdr3_nt: TGTGCCACCAGTGATCCGAGGACCGGAACAGACTACAATGAGCAGTTCTTC
clone_size: NA
v_call: TRBV24-1
j_call: TRBJ2-1
d_call: NA

cdr3_aa: CASSLLGGKKDTQYF
cdr3_nt: TGTGCCAGCAGTTTACTGGGGGGCAAGAAGGATACGCAGTATTTT
clone_size: NA
v_call: TRBV27
j_call: TRBJ2-3
d_call: NA

cdr3_aa: CASSIRESTEAFF
cdr3_nt: TGTGCCAGTAGTATTCGGGAGAGCACTGAAGCTTTCTTT
clone_size: NA
v_call: TRBV19
j_call: TRBJ1-1
d_call: NA

cdr3_aa: CARRTRTYEQYF
cdr3_nt: TGTGCCAGAAGGACAAGGACCTACGAGCAGTACTTC
clone_size: NA
v_call: TRBV5-3
j_call: TRBJ2-7
d_call: NA

cdr3_aa: CASIKDRSTDTQYF
cdr3_nt: TGTGCCAGCATTAAGGACAGATCCACAGATACGCAGTATTTT
clone_size: NA
v_call: TRBV2
j_call: TRBJ2-3
d_call: NA

cdr3_aa: CASTPGGAGLYYNEQFF
cdr3_nt: TGTGCCAGCACCCCCGGGGGGGCGGGACTGTACTACAATGAGCAGTTCTTC
clone_size: NA
v_call: TRBV7-9
j_call: TRBJ2-1
d_call: TRBD2

cdr3_aa: CASSGAGRTQYF
cdr3_nt: TGTGCCAGCTCTGGGGCGGGACGTACGCAGTATTTT
clone_size: NA
v_call: TRBV6-5
j_call: TRBJ2-3
d_call: NA

cdr3_aa: CASSLGGKAGDEQFF
cdr3_nt: TGCGCCAGCAGCTTGGGCGGTAAAGCCGGCGATGAGCAGTTCTTC
clone_size: NA
v_call: TRBV5-1
j_call: TRBJ2-1
d_call: NA

cdr3_aa: CASSSRGRINEQFF
cdr3_nt: TGTGCCAGCAGTTCCAGGGGGCGCATAAATGAGCAGTTCTTC
clone_size: NA
v_call: TRBV28
j_call: TRBJ2-1
d_call: TRBD1

cdr3_aa: CASRIAGAPNYEQYF
cdr3_nt: TGTGCCAGCCGAATAGCGGGAGCCCCAAACTACGAGCAGTACTTC
clone_size: NA
v_call: TRBV28
j_call: TRBJ2-7
d_call: TRBD2

cdr3_aa: CASSLMAGPYNSPLHF
cdr3_nt: TGTGCCAGCAGCTTAATGGCAGGGCCCTATAATTCACCCCTCCACTTT
clone_size: NA
v_call: TRBV7-3
j_call: TRBJ1-6
d_call: NA

cdr3_aa: CASSFSGDRKLFF
cdr3_nt: TGTGCCAGCAGCTTTAGTGGGGATCGAAAACTGTTTTTT
clone_size: NA
v_call: TRBV7-8
j_call: TRBJ1-4
d_call: NA

cdr3_aa: CASKLGGPLTYGYTF
cdr3_nt: TGTGCCAGCAAATTGGGGGGACCTCTAACCTATGGCTACACCTTC
clone_size: NA
v_call: TRBV28
j_call: TRBJ1-2
d_call: NA

cdr3_aa: CASSSPSTQYF
cdr3_nt: TGTGCCAGCAGCTCGCCATCGACGCAGTATTTT
clone_size: NA
v_call: TRBV7-9
j_call: TRBJ2-3
d_call: NA

cdr3_aa: CASSYSNYGYTF
cdr3_nt: TGTGCCAGCAGTTACTCCAACTATGGCTACACCTTC
clone_size: NA
v_call: TRBV6-5
j_call: TRBJ1-2
d_call: NA

cdr3_aa: CASRYGGARYGYTF
cdr3_nt: TGTGCCAGCAGGTACGGGGGAGCGCGCTATGGCTACACCTTC
clone_size: NA
v_call: TRBV5-4
j_call: TRBJ1-2
d_call: NA

cdr3_aa: CASSGSGNTIYF
cdr3_nt: TGTGCCAGCTCAGGGTCGGGAAACACCATATATTTT
clone_size: few
v_call: TRBV12-3/TRBV12-4
j_call: TRBJ1-3
d_call: NA

cdr3_aa: CASSAHRTRNTF
cdr3_nt: TGTGCCAGCAGTGCCCACCGGACGAGGAACACCTTC
clone_size: NA
v_call: TRBV28
j_call: TRBJ1-2
d_call: NA

cdr3_aa: CASSHGVGQPQHF
cdr3_nt: TGTGCCAGCAGCCATGGGGTTGGTCAGCCCCAGCATTTT
clone_size: NA
v_call: TRBV6-5
j_call: TRBJ1-5
d_call: NA

cdr3_aa: CASSLEGAGNSPLHF
cdr3_nt: TGTGCCAGCAGTTTGGAGGGGGCCGGGAATTCACCCCTCCACTTT
clone_size: NA
v_call: TRBV28
j_call: TRBJ1-6
d_call: TRBD1

cdr3_aa: CASSTGSGGSYEQYF
cdr3_nt: TGTGCCAGTAGTACGGGGAGCGGGGGGTCCTACGAGCAGTACTTC
clone_size: NA
v_call: TRBV19
j_call: TRBJ2-7
d_call: TRBD2

cdr3_aa: CAISEVLAGDEQFF
cdr3_nt: TGTGCCATCAGTGAAGTGTTAGCGGGGGATGAGCAGTTCTTC
clone_size: NA
v_call: TRBV10-3
j_call: TRBJ2-1
d_call: TRBD2

cdr3_aa: CASSPLAWGDTGELFF
cdr3_nt: TGTGCCAGCAGCCCTCTCGCCTGGGGAGACACCGGGGAGCTGTTTTTT
clone_size: NA
v_call: TRBV7-3
j_call: TRBJ2-2
d_call: NA

cdr3_aa: CASSRTSGDYNEQFF
cdr3_nt: TGTGCCAGCAGTCGGACTAGCGGGGATTACAATGAGCAGTTCTTC
clone_size: NA
v_call: TRBV3-1/TRBV3-2
j_call: TRBJ2-1
d_call: TRBD2

cdr3_aa: CAISRPVGDRGYGEQFF
cdr3_nt: TGTGCCATCAGTCGTCCGGTGGGGGACAGGGGATACGGTGAGCAGTTCTTC
clone_size: once
v_call: TRBV10-3
j_call: TRBJ2-1
d_call: TRBD1

cdr3_aa: CASSSIGQGYGYTF
cdr3_nt: TGTGCCAGCAGCTCTATCGGACAGGGGTATGGCTACACCTTC
clone_size: NA
v_call: TRBV28
j_call: TRBJ1-2
d_call: TRBD1

cdr3_aa: CAISERGGSYGYTF
cdr3_nt: TGTGCCATCAGTGAGCGGGGGGGCAGTTACGGCTACACCTTC
clone_size: NA
v_call: TRBV10-3
j_call: TRBJ1-2
d_call: NA

cdr3_aa: CASSVATSVYNEQFF
cdr3_nt: TGTGCCAGCAGCGTGGCGACTAGCGTCTACAATGAGCAGTTCTTC
clone_size: NA
v_call: TRBV9
j_call: TRBJ2-1
d_call: TRBD2

cdr3_aa: CASSLQAEKLFF
cdr3_nt: TGTGCCAGCAGTTTACAGGCGGAAAAACTGTTTTTT
clone_size: NA
v_call: TRBV28
j_call: TRBJ1-4
d_call: NA

cdr3_aa: CASGNNPTGEKLFF
cdr3_nt: TGCGCCAGCGGAAACAACCCCACGGGTGAAAAACTGTTTTTT
clone_size: NA
v_call: TRBV10-2
j_call: TRBJ1-4
d_call: NA

cdr3_aa: CASSSGHQYRNQPQHF
cdr3_nt: TGTGCCAGTAGTTCGGGACACCAATATCGCAATCAGCCCCAGCATTTT
clone_size: NA
v_call: TRBV19
j_call: TRBJ1-5
d_call: NA

cdr3_aa: CASSQGGGGNQPQHF
cdr3_nt: TGTGCCAGCAGCCAAGGGGGAGGGGGCAATCAGCCCCAGCATTTT
clone_size: once
v_call: TRBV4-2
j_call: TRBJ1-5
d_call: NA

cdr3_aa: CASSLGSVETQYF
cdr3_nt: TGCGCCAGCAGCTTGGGATCGGTGGAGACCCAGTACTTC
clone_size: NA
v_call: TRBV5-1
j_call: TRBJ2-5
d_call: NA

cdr3_aa: CASLRSGGDEQFF
cdr3_nt: TGTGCCTCCCTTCGTTCAGGAGGCGATGAGCAGTTCTTC
clone_size: once
v_call: TRBV6-5
j_call: TRBJ2-1
d_call: NA

cdr3_aa: CASTSGWGGRDEQFF
cdr3_nt: TGTGCCAGCACCTCGGGGTGGGGGGGTAGAGATGAGCAGTTCTTC
clone_size: NA
v_call: TRBV27
j_call: TRBJ2-1
d_call: TRBD2

cdr3_aa: CASSLGRYYEQYF
cdr3_nt: TGTGCCAGCAGCTTAGGTCGATATTACGAGCAGTACTTC
clone_size: NA
v_call: TRBV7-9
j_call: TRBJ2-7
d_call: NA

cdr3_aa: CASTLRGSGNTIYF
cdr3_nt: TGTGCCAGCACCTTGAGAGGGTCTGGAAACACCATATATTTT
clone_size: NA
v_call: TRBV28
j_call: TRBJ1-3
d_call: NA

cdr3_aa: CASSLDYEQYF
cdr3_nt: TGTGCCAGCAGCTTAGACTACGAGCAGTACTTC
clone_size: NA
v_call: TRBV7-9
j_call: TRBJ2-7
d_call: NA

cdr3_aa: CASSDDRETGNTIYF
cdr3_nt: TGCGCCAGCAGCGACGACAGGGAGACTGGAAACACCATATATTTT
clone_size: NA
v_call: TRBV5-1
j_call: TRBJ1-3
d_call: TRBD1

cdr3_aa: CASSDRQLYQPQHF
cdr3_nt: TGCGCCAGCAGTGACCGACAGCTTTATCAGCCCCAGCATTTT
clone_size: NA
v_call: TRBV10-2
j_call: TRBJ1-5
d_call: NA

cdr3_aa: CASSIKGGTYGYTF
cdr3_nt: TGTGCCAGTAGTATTAAAGGGGGCACCTATGGCTACACCTTC
clone_size: once
v_call: TRBV19
j_call: TRBJ1-2
d_call: TRBD1

cdr3_aa: CASSFGGTNYGYTF
cdr3_nt: TGTGCCAGCAGCTTCGGAGGCACTAACTATGGCTACACCTTC
clone_size: NA
v_call: TRBV11-3
j_call: TRBJ1-2
d_call: NA

cdr3_aa: CAIRAQGIYNEQFF
cdr3_nt: TGTGCCATCAGGGCGCAGGGGATCTACAATGAGCAGTTCTTC
clone_size: NA
v_call: TRBV10-3
j_call: TRBJ2-1
d_call: NA